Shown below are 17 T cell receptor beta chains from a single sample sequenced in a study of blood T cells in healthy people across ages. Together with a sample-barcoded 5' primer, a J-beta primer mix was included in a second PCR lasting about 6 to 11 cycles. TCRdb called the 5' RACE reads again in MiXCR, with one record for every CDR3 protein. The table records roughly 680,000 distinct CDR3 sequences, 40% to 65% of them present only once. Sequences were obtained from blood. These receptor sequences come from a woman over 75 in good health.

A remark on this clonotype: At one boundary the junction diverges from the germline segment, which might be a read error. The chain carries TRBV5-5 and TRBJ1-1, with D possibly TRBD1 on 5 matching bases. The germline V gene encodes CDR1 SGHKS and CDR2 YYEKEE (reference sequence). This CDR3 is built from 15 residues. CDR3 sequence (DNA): TGTGCCAGCAGCGGCTCCCAGGGACGAAACACTGAATCTTTCTTT. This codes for CASSGSQGRNTESFF.

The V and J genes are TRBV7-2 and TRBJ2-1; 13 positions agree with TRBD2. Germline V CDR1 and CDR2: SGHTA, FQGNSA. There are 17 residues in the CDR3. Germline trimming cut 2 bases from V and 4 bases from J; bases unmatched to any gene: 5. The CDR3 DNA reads TGTGCCAGCAGCTTAAGGGGACTAGCGGGGTCGTACAATGAGCAGTTCTTC. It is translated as CASSLRGLAGSYNEQFF.

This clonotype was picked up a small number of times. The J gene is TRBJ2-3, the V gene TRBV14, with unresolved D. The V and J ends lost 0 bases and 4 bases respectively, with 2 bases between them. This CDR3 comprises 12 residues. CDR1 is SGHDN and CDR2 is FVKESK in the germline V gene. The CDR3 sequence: CASSQDPDTQYF. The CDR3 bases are TGTGCCAGCAGCCAAGATCCAGATACGCAGTATTTT.

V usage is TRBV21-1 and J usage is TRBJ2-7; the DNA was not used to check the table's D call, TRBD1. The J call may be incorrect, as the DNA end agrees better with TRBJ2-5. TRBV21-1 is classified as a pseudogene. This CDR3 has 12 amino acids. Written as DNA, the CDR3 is TGTGCCAGTCTGACAGGGAATGAGACCCAGTACTTC. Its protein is CASLTGNETQYF.

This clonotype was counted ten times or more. The CDR3 protein is CASRTRGTYNEQFF. CDR3 sequence (DNA): TGTGCCAGCAGGACCAGGGGAACCTACAATGAGCAGTTCTTC. This chain uses TRBV12-3 or TRBV12-4 with TRBJ2-1; perhaps TRBD1 as D (6 bases). The V end lost 6 bases, the J end lost 2 bases, and 11 bases lay between the germline ends. This CDR3 contains 14 residues.

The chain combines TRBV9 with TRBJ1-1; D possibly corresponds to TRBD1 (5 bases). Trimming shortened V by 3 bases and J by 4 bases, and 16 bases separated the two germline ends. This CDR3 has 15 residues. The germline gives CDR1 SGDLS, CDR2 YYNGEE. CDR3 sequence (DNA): TGTGCCAGCAGCGCCCACGACAGAATGATCACTGAAGCTTTCTTT. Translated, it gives CASSAHDRMITEAFF.

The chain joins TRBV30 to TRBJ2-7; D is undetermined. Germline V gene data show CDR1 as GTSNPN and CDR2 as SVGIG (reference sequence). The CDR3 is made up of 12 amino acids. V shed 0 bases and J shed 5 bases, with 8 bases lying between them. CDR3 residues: CAWSVLPDEQYF. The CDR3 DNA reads TGTGCCTGGAGTGTACTCCCCGACGAGCAGTACTTC.

The DNA of the CDR3 is TGCAGTGCTACCCGGGACGGACTAGGCTACGAGCAGTACTTC. It is translated as CSATRDGLGYEQYF. This chain uses TRBV20-1 with TRBJ2-7; TRBD2 matches at 7 bases. The CDR3 spans 14 residues. V gave up 4 bases and J gave up 3 bases; unmatched junction bases: 9. The V gene's germline CDR1 is DFQATT and CDR2 SNEGSKA (reference sequence).

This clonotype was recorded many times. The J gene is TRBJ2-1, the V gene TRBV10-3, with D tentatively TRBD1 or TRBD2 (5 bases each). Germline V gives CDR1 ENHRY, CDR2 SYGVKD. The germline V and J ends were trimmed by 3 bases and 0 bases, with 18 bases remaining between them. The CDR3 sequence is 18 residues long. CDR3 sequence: CAISDSGRTGRSYNEQFF. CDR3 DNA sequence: TGTGCCATCAGTGACTCTGGAAGGACGGGACGCTCCTACAATGAGCAGTTCTTC.

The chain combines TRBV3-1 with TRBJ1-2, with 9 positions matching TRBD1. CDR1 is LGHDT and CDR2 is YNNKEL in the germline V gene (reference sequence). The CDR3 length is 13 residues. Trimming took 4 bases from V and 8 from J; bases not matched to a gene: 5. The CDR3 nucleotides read TGTGCCAGCAGCCGACGGGACAGGGCAGGCTACACCTTC. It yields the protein CASSRRDRAGYTF.

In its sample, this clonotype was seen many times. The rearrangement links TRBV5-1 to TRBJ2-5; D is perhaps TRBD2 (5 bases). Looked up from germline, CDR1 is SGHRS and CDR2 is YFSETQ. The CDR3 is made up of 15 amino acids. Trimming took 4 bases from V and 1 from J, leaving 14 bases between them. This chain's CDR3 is CASSLSPGTQETQYF. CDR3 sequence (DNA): TGCGCCAGCAGCCTCTCTCCGGGAACCCAAGAGACCCAGTACTTC.

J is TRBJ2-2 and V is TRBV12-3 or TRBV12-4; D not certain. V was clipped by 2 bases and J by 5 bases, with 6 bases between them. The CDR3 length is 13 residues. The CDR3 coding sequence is TGTGCCAGCAGTTTACTGGAAACCGGGGAGCTGTTTTTT. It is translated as CASSLLETGELFF.

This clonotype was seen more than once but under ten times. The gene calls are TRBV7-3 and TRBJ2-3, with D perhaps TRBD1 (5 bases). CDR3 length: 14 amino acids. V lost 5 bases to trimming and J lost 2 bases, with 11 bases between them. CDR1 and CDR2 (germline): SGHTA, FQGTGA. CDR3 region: CASSPWGPTDTQYF. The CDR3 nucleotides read TGTGCCAGCAGCCCCTGGGGCCCCACAGATACGCAGTATTTT.

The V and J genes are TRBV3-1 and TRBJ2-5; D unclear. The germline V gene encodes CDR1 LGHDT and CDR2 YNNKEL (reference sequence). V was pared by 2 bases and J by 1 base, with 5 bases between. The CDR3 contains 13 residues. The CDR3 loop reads CASSQMSQETQYF. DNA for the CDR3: TGTGCCAGCAGCCAAATGAGCCAAGAGACCCAGTACTTC.

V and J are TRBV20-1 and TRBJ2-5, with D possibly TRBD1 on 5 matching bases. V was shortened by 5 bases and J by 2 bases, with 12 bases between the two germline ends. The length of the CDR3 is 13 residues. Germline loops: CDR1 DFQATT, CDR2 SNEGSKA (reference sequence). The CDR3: CSALTGEQETQYF. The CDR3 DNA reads TGCAGTGCTCTCACAGGAGAACAAGAGACCCAGTACTTC.

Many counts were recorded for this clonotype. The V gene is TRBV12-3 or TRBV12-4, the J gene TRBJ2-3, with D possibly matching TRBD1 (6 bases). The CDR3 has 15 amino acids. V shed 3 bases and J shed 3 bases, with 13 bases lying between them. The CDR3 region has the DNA TGTGCCAGCAGTTTCGGGACAACGGCTACAGATACGCAGTATTTT. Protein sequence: CASSFGTTATDTQYF.

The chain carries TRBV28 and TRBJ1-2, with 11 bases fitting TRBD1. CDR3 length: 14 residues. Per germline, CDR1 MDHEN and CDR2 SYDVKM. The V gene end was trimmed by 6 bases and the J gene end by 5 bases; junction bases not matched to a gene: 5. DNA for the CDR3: TGTGCCAGCAGAGCCGGGACAGGGGGTTATGGCTACACCTTC. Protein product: CASRAGTGGYGYTF.